This T cell receptor (beta chain) originates from a study of blood T cell repertoires in COVID-19. About the research overall: Researchers got acute and convalescent COVID-19 samples from the United States, Italy and Spain.

V lost 7 bases to trimming and J lost 4 bases, with 20 bases between them. The CDR3 runs 16 residues. The germline V gene encodes CDR1 KGHSH and CDR2 LQKENI. Original analysis: For nucleated cells, counts were estimated from reference gene primer amplification. The repertoire was sequenced with immunoSEQ multiplex PCR; TCRdb's copy has only in-frame clones and lacks some. That table supplies the V and J calls and clone size; D and trimming were determined from the DNA. The sample includes around 230,000 clones, about 81% seen only once; the top ten take 9.5% to 15%. The receptor comes from a woman aged 60-75 years with active or convalescent COVID-19. Material: peripheral blood. The chain joins TRBV18 to TRBJ2-1, with TRBD2 as a possible D gene (5 bases). The CDR3 sequence is CASWSRVAGDYNEQFF. DNA for the CDR3: TGTGCCAGCTGGTCGAGGGTGGCAGGCGATTACAATGAGCAGTTCTTC.